The clone carrying this T cell receptor (beta chain) was seen a few times. The antigen remains undetermined. The CD8+CD4-CCR7+CD45RA+ phenotype defined the sorted naive CD8 T cells. TCRdb independently ran MiXCR on the PCR reads; one entry per CDR3 protein. This sample yields about 630,000 distinct CDR3 sequences, of which 25% are seen a single time; around 0.78% belongs to the top ten. This sample stems from a study of molecular identifiers for immune sequencing clone quantification. Regarding the study as a whole: Effector cells kept over 98% of their molecules in clones above 20 RNA copies, while naive cells kept under 1% there.

V was trimmed by 3 bases and J by 8 bases, leaving 18 bases between them. This CDR3 has 14 residues. The germline V gene has CDR1 SGHDT and CDR2 YYEEEE. The rearrangement links TRBV5-6 to TRBJ2-7; no reliable D call. The material sequenced was naive CD8+ T cells from blood, with Jurkat cell RNA spiked in. The subset was: FACS-sorted CD8+CD4-CCR7+CD45RA+ naive T cells. The receptor's source is a human donor in good health. Some libraries in this study had Jurkat cell RNA spiked in. The CDR3 DNA follows: TGTGCCAGCAGCTGGGTACAGAGCGTCGACAAGCAGTACTTC. This gives the protein CASSWVQSVDKQYF.